The 26 T cell receptor beta chains presented below share a single source sample, sequenced in a study of blood T cell repertoires in COVID-19. Clones were read by immunoSEQ multiplex PCR, and TCRdb kept only the in-frame ones, dropping some. The sample records approximately 94,000 clones, just over 85% being singletons. Sequenced sample: peripheral blood. All receptors come from a woman in her 70s with acute or convalescent COVID-19.

The chain recombines TRBV14 with TRBJ2-7, with TRBD2 matching over 7 bases. Germline-derived CDR1 and CDR2 are SGHDN and FVKESK. The trim removed 4 bases at V and 4 bases at J, leaving 13 bases unmatched. This CDR3 comprises 16 residues. CDR3 DNA: TGTGCCAGCAGCCCACCCAGTGGGAGGGTGGATTACGAGCAGTACTTC. This encodes CASSPPSGRVDYEQYF.

The V call is TRBV7-8, the J call TRBJ2-3; D remains ambiguous. V was clipped by 4 bases and J by 4 bases, with 12 bases between them. Germline CDR1 SGHVS, CDR2 FQNEAQ. The CDR3 has 14 amino acids. This CDR3 is CASSSPPVPDTQYF. CDR3 bases: TGTGCCAGCAGCTCGCCCCCGGTCCCAGATACGCAGTATTTT. The entire variable domain, with the rest obtained from reference TRBV7-8 and TRBJ2-3, is as follows: GAGVSQSPRYKVAKRGQDVALRCDPISGHVSLFWYQQALGQGPEFLTYFQNEAQLDKSGLPSDRFFAERPEGSVSTLKIQRTQQEDSAVYLCASSSPPVPDTQYFGPGTRLTVL.

The rearrangement uses TRBV5-1 and TRBJ1-5; a weak D match, TRBD1 (6 bases). This CDR3 has 16 residues. Germline V CDR1 and CDR2: SGHRS, YFSETQ. V lost 0 bases, J lost 0 bases, and 10 bases lay in between. CDR3 DNA: TGCGCCAGCAGCTTGGAAGGGGACAATAGCAATCAGCCCCAGCATTTT. Protein: CASSLEGDNSNQPQHF.

This rearrangement joins TRBV4-1 to TRBJ2-2; D unclear. Trimming left V 0 bases short and J 3 bases short, with 23 bases between. The CDR3 has 20 amino acids. Germline-derived CDR1 and CDR2 are MGHRA and YSYEKL. The CDR3 loop reads CASSQDLNEAGRIYTGELFF. The CDR3 coding sequence is TGCGCCAGCAGCCAAGATCTTAACGAGGCCGGTAGGATCTACACCGGGGAGCTGTTTTTT.

The chain combines TRBV28 with TRBJ1-1, with 7 nucleotides matching TRBD1. V shed 3 bases, J shed 4 bases, and the junction held 8 bases outside the gene matches. Germline lookup yields CDR1 MDHEN and CDR2 SYDVKM. The CDR3 is 15 amino acids. Written as DNA, the CDR3 is TGTGCCAGCAGTTTTTCAGGGGGGTTCGGCACTGAAGCTTTCTTT. Amino acids: CASSFSGGFGTEAFF.

This clone was recorded a few times. V gene TRBV24-1 combines with J gene TRBJ2-1, with D maybe TRBD2 (7 bases). V lost 0 bases to trimming and J lost 7 bases, with 12 bases between them. Looked up from germline, CDR1 is KGHDR and CDR2 is SFDVKD. The CDR3 is made up of 15 amino acids. The CDR3 bases are TGTGCCACCAGTGATTTGAGTAGGGGGGGGAATGAGCAGTTCTTC. Protein product: CATSDLSRGGNEQFF.

The gene calls are TRBV11-3 and TRBJ2-1, with a tentative D call TRBD1 (5 bases). This CDR3 contains 14 residues. The germline V gene has CDR1 SGHNT and CDR2 YENEEA. V was clipped by 5 bases and J by 3 bases, with 11 bases between them. The CDR3 region is CASSIDRFYNEQFF. CDR3 coding DNA: TGTGCCAGCAGCATCGACAGATTCTACAATGAGCAGTTCTTC. Full variable domain (missing parts from reference TRBV11-3 and TRBJ2-1): EAGVVQSPRYKIIEKKQPVAFWCNPISGHNTLYWYLQNLGQGPELLIRYENEEAVDDSQLPKDRFSAERLKGVDSTLKIQPAELGDSAVYLCASSIDRFYNEQFFGPGTRLTVL.

The chain uses TRBV6-1 and TRBJ2-6; 7 bases fit TRBD2. The germline CDR1 and CDR2 sequences are MNHNS and SASEGT. The length of the CDR3 is 17 residues. Unmatched junction bases numbered 9, after V lost 4 bases and J lost 3 bases. CDR3 coding DNA: TGTGCCAGCAGTGTGATAGCGGGCCAGCGTGGGGCCAACGTCCTGACTTTC. It yields the protein CASSVIAGQRGANVLTF.

The rearrangement uses TRBV7-8 and TRBJ1-3, with D tentatively TRBD1 (6 bases). The CDR3 spans 15 residues. Germline-derived CDR1 and CDR2 are SGHVS and FQNEAQ. Between the trimmed V and J ends, which lost 7 bases and 4 bases, there was a span of 17 bases. In DNA form, the CDR3 reads TGTGCCAGCACCTACGACTCAGGGGACGGAAACACCATATATTTT. Residues: CASTYDSGDGNTIYF.

This clone was found a few times. Other DNA sequences of this sample code for an identical CDR3. J is TRBJ1-1 and V is TRBV6-5; D call uncertain. The ends were cut back, 0 bases at V and 5 bases at J, with 10 bases in the middle. The CDR3 contains 14 residues. Germline V gene data show CDR1 as MNHEY and CDR2 as SVGAGI. The CDR3: CASSYSGGSTEAFF. DNA of the CDR3: TGTGCCAGCAGTTACTCGGGAGGGTCGACTGAAGCTTTCTTT.

The chain recombines TRBV11-2 with TRBJ1-6; D possibly corresponds to TRBD1 (5 bases). The V gene's germline CDR1 is SGHAT and CDR2 FQNNGV. The CDR3 runs to 14 residues. V was pared by 8 bases and J by 8 bases, with 16 bases between. The CDR3 here is CASGKQEIDSPLHF. The CDR3 coding sequence is TGTGCCAGCGGAAAACAGGAGATTGATTCACCCCTCCACTTT.

This clone was detected only a few times. This sequence joins TRBV27 and TRBJ2-1; 10 bases fit TRBD2. Germline V CDR1 and CDR2: MNHEY, SMNVEV (reference sequence). The CDR3 totals 18 residues. Trimming took 6 bases from V and 7 from J; bases not matched to a gene: 18. The CDR3 DNA reads TGTGCCAGCAGCAGCCACAACGTAGCGGGAGGTTTGGGTAATGAGCAGTTCTTC. Translating it yields CASSSHNVAGGLGNEQFF.

V and J are TRBV29-1 and TRBJ2-1; a weak D match, TRBD2 (6 bases). Germline-derived CDR1 and CDR2 are SQVTM and ANQGSEA. V gave up 4 bases and J gave up 7 bases, with 17 bases separating them. This CDR3 has 14 residues. Written as DNA, the CDR3 is TGCAGCGTTGGGGACTCTTGGCCGACGAATGAGCAGTTCTTC. Translation: CSVGDSWPTNEQFF.

CDR3 residues: CSVVGGRGEQFF. CDR3 DNA sequence: TGCAGCGTTGTGGGCGGGAGAGGTGAGCAGTTCTTC. The chain is built from TRBV29-1 and TRBJ2-1, with TRBD2 matching over 7 bases. Germline-derived CDR1 and CDR2 are SQVTM and ANQGSEA. This CDR3 has 12 residues. J lost 9 bases, V lost 4 bases, and 6 bases had no gene match.

J is TRBJ1-5 and V is TRBV19; D gene ambiguous. V was shortened by 5 bases and J by 1 base, with 9 bases between the two germline ends. Germline loops: CDR1 LNHDA, CDR2 SQIVND (reference sequence). This CDR3 has 14 amino acids. The CDR3 bases are TGTGCCAGTAGTCCCGTTGCGAGCAATCAGCCCCAGCATTTT. It specifies CASSPVASNQPQHF.

The chain carries TRBV9 and TRBJ1-1; a weak D match, TRBD1 (6 bases). Germline CDR1 reads SGDLS; CDR2 reads YYNGEE. Trimming removed 3 bases from V and 3 bases from J, with 18 bases in between. This CDR3 spans 16 amino acids. DNA for the CDR3: TGTGCCAGCAGCGCCTCGGGGGGCAGGGGATACACTGAAGCTTTCTTT. Translation: CASSASGGRGYTEAFF.

This chain uses TRBV6-6 with TRBJ2-2; 7 bases line up with TRBD2. Looked up from germline, CDR1 is MNHNY and CDR2 is SVGAGI (reference sequence). The CDR3 runs to 17 residues. The V gene end was trimmed by 5 bases and the J gene end by 13 bases; junction bases not matched to a gene: 22. Written as DNA, the CDR3 is TGTGCCAGCAGTCTAGCGGCCCTCTCACCCCGTTCGGGTCGGCTGTTTTTT. Protein product: CASSLAALSPRSGRLFF.

The rearrangement links TRBV3-1 (or the pseudogene TRBV3-2) to TRBJ2-7; D gene ambiguous. The V end lost 1 base, the J end lost 9 bases, and 16 bases lay between the germline ends. CDR1 and CDR2 (germline): LGHDT, YNNKEL (reference sequence). This CDR3 is 14 amino acids long. DNA for the CDR3: TGTGCCAGCAGCCAAGGAGGCAGTCGGCTTGGGCAGTACTTC. As protein: CASSQGGSRLGQYF.

The chain uses TRBV15 and TRBJ2-5, with 7 nucleotides matching TRBD1. J was trimmed by 2 bases and V by 0 bases; bases with no gene match: 3. Germline V lookup: CDR1 LNHNV, CDR2 YYDKDF (reference sequence). CDR3 length equals 15 residues. Here the CDR3 DNA reads TGTGCCACCAGCAGAGATTTGGACAGGCAAGAGACCCAGTACTTC. As protein: CATSRDLDRQETQYF.

The chain recombines TRBV23-1 with TRBJ2-6; no firm D call. TRBV23-1 is sorted into the ORF group, with uncertain function. CDR3 length: 15 residues. Trimming shortened V by 7 bases and J by 0 bases, and 10 bases separated the two germline ends. CDR3 DNA sequence: TGCGCCAGCACCCATGAGGTCTCTGGGGCCAACGTCCTGACTTTC. The encoded protein is CASTHEVSGANVLTF.

This chain uses TRBV10-3 with TRBJ2-5; 8 nucleotides agree with TRBD1. V dropped 4 bases and J dropped 5; count of bases not matched to a gene: 3. The CDR3 length is 13 residues. The germline V gene has CDR1 ENHRY and CDR2 SYGVKD. This CDR3 reads CAISGQGWETQYF. The CDR3 region has the DNA TGTGCCATCAGTGGACAGGGGTGGGAGACCCAGTACTTC.

This chain connects TRBV3-1 (or the pseudogene TRBV3-2) to TRBJ2-3; perhaps TRBD1 as D (5 bases). Germline loops: CDR1 LGHDT, CDR2 YNNKEL (reference sequence). The CDR3 has 15 amino acids. The V end lost 2 bases, the J end lost 7 bases, and 16 bases lay between the germline ends. CDR3 protein: CASSQLSYRGNTQYF. The CDR3 DNA reads TGTGCCAGCAGCCAATTATCGTATAGGGGTAATACGCAGTATTTT.

J is TRBJ2-4 and V is TRBV13; possibly TRBD2 for D (6 bases). CDR1 and CDR2 (germline): PRHDT, FYEKMQ (reference sequence). Trimming stripped 6 bases from V and 2 bases from J, with 11 bases between. The CDR3 spans 14 residues. The CDR3 DNA follows: TGTGCCAGCAGTTCAGGACTATCCAAAAACATTCAGTACTTC. Residues: CASSSGLSKNIQYF.

In nucleotides, the CDR3 is TGCGCCAGCAGCTTGGCGGGCACTAGCGGGAGATACAATGAGCAGTTCTTC. Encoded protein: CASSLAGTSGRYNEQFF. The V call is TRBV5-1, the J call TRBJ2-1; 11 bases map to TRBD2. This CDR3 is built from 17 residues. Trimming removed 0 bases from V and 4 bases from J; junction bases left unmatched: 6. Germline V gene sequence: CDR1 SGHRS, CDR2 YFSETQ.

The chain is built from TRBV3-1 (or the pseudogene TRBV3-2) and TRBJ1-2; D is uncertain. Germline CDR1 and CDR2: LGHDT and YNNKEL (reference sequence). The V end was cut by 0 bases, the J end by 4 bases, with 6 bases between. The CDR3 consists of 13 residues. CDR3 loop: CASSQDGPYGYTF. The CDR3 nucleotides read TGTGCCAGCAGCCAAGATGGGCCCTATGGCTACACCTTC.

CDR3 in amino acids: CASGHGTGWNEQFF. The CDR3 DNA is TGTGCTAGTGGTCACGGGACAGGGTGGAATGAGCAGTTCTTC. This sequence joins TRBV12-5 and TRBJ2-1, with 9 nucleotides matching TRBD1. V trimming: 5 bases; J trimming: 7 bases; junction bases outside the gene matches: 6. Germline V gives CDR1 LGHNT, CDR2 FRNRAP. The length of the CDR3 is 14 residues.